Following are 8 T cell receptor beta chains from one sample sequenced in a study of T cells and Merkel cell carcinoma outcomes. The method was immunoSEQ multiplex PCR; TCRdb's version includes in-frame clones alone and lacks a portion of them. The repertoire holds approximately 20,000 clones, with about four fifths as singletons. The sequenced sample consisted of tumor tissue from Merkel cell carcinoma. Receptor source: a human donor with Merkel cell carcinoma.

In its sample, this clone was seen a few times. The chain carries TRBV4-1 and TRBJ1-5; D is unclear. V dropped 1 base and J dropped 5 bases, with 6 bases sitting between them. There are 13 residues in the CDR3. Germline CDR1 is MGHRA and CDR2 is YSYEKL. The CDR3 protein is CASSQGRDQPQHF. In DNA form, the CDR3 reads TGCGCCAGCAGCCAAGGAAGGGATCAGCCCCAGCATTTT.

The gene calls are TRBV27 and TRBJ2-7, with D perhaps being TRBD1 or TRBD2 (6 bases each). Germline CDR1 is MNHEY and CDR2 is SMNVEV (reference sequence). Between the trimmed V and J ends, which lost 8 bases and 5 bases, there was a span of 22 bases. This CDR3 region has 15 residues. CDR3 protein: CASGFWGATTHEQYF. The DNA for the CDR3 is TGTGCCAGCGGCTTTTGGGGGGCGACCACTCACGAGCAGTACTTC.

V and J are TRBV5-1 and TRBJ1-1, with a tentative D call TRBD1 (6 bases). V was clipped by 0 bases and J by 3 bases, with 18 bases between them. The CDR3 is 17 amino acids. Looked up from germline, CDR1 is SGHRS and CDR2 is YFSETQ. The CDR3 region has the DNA TGCGCCAGCAGCTTGGCGGGACACGGGTTCCTGGACACTGAAGCTTTCTTT. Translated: CASSLAGHGFLDTEAFF.

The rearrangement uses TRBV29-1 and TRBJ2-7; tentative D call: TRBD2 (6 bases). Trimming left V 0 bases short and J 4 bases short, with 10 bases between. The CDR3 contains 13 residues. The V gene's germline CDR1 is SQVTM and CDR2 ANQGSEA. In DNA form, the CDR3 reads TGCAGCGTTGAAGATCTGGAGGGTTACGAGCAGTACTTC. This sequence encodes CSVEDLEGYEQYF.

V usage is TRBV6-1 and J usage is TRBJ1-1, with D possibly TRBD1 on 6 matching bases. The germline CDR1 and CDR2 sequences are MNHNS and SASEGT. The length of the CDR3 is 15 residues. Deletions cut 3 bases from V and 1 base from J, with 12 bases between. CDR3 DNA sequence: TGTGCCAGCAGTGAGACGGGACATTGGAACACTGAAGCTTTCTTT. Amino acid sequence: CASSETGHWNTEAFF.

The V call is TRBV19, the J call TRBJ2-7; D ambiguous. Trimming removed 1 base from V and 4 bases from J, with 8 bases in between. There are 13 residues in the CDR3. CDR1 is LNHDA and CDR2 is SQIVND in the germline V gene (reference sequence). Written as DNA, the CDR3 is TGTGCCAGTAGTATAGTGGTGTCATACGAGCAGTACTTC. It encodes CASSIVVSYEQYF.

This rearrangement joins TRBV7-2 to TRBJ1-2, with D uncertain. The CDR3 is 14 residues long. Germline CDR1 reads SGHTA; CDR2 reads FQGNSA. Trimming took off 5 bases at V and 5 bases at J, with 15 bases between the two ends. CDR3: CASSLRRALYGYTF. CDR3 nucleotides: TGTGCCAGCAGCCTCCGAAGGGCTCTTTATGGCTACACCTTC.

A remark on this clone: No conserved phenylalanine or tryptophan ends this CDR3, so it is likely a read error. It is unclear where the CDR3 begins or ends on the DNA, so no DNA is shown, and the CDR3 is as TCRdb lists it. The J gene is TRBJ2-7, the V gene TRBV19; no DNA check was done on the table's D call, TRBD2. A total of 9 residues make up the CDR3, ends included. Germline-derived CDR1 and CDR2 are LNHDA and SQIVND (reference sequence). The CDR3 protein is CANLGGPCL.